Listed below are T cell receptor beta chains from one sample, sequenced in a study of cytomegalovirus exposure and HLA in healthy donors. Clones were read by immunoSEQ multiplex PCR, and TCRdb kept only the in-frame ones, dropping some. This sample carries about 180,000 clones, about 80% of them seen once, and the ten largest clones take 1.5%. Sequencing was performed on PBMCs. These receptors were taken from a man aged 40-49 years in good health and CMV-seronegative. Each CDR3 is given with its conserved first and last residue. Fields, in order: clone size, D gene, J gene, V gene, CDR3 protein, CDR3 DNA. D genes are given only for firm matches. Clone size is shown for a subset of rows, as once, few, many or a class of expanded clone.

size: .; D: .; J: TRBJ2-1; V: TRBV27; CDR3: CASKRVSGTGKDNEQFF; DNA: TGTGCCAGCAAAAGGGTATCGGGAACAGGGAAGGATAATGAGCAGTTCTTC
size: .; D: TRBD2; J: TRBJ2-1; V: TRBV28; CDR3: CASSSTLLAGFSYNEQFF; DNA: TGTGCCAGCAGCTCCACACTACTAGCGGGGTTCTCATACAATGAGCAGTTCTTC
size: .; D: TRBD2; J: TRBJ2-7; V: TRBV7-9; CDR3: CASSVTSGGSYEQYF; DNA: TGTGCCAGCAGCGTCACTAGCGGGGGTTCCTACGAGCAGTACTTC
size: .; D: TRBD2; J: TRBJ2-7; V: TRBV18; CDR3: CASSPVLAGYEQYF; DNA: TGTGCCAGCTCACCAGTACTAGCGGGGTACGAGCAGTACTTC
size: .; D: TRBD2; J: TRBJ2-7; V: TRBV19; CDR3: CASNPGLAGSYEQYF; DNA: TGTGCCAGTAATCCGGGACTAGCGGGATCCTACGAGCAGTACTTC
size: .; D: .; J: TRBJ1-2; V: TRBV20-1; CDR3: CSVGYGYTF; DNA: TGCAGTGTCGGCTATGGCTACACCTTC
size: .; D: TRBD1; J: TRBJ1-2; V: TRBV18; CDR3: CASSQGQNYGYTF; DNA: TGTGCCAGCTCACAGGGACAGAACTATGGCTACACCTTC
size: once; D: .; J: TRBJ1-2; V: TRBV30; CDR3: CASRQDNYGYPF; DNA: TGTGCCTCGAGACAGGATAACTATGGCTACCCCTTC
size: .; D: .; J: TRBJ1-5; V: TRBV6-6; CDR3: CASTEASTAFGPQHF; DNA: TGTGCCAGCACTGAGGCCTCTACCGCCTTTGGGCCCCAGCATTTT
size: .; D: TRBD1; J: TRBJ1-4; V: TRBV7-2; CDR3: CASSRGQRNEKLFF; DNA: TGTGCCAGCAGCCGGGGACAGCGGAATGAAAAACTGTTTTTT
size: .; D: .; J: TRBJ2-5; V: TRBV27; CDR3: CASNPRRQGRETQYF; DNA: TGTGCCAGCAACCCCAGGCGGCAGGGGCGAGAGACCCAGTACTTC
size: .; D: TRBD2; J: TRBJ2-7; V: TRBV30; CDR3: CAWSVLADNYEQYF; DNA: TGTGCCTGGAGTGTACTAGCGGATAACTACGAGCAGTACTTC
size: .; D: .; J: TRBJ2-5; V: TRBV5-1; CDR3: CASSLTGPSQETQYF; DNA: TGCGCCAGCAGCTTGACAGGCCCGAGCCAAGAGACCCAGTACTTC
size: few; D: .; J: TRBJ1-5; V: TRBV7-8; CDR3: CASSSTRLFNQPQHF; DNA: TGTGCCAGCAGCTCCACCCGACTGTTCAATCAGCCCCAGCATTTT
size: .; D: TRBD1; J: TRBJ2-7; V: TRBV5-1; CDR3: CASSLTTGYYYEQYF; DNA: TGCGCCAGCAGCTTGACGACAGGGTATTACTACGAGCAGTACTTC
size: few; D: .; J: TRBJ1-2; V: TRBV6-5; CDR3: CASSSQGETYGYTF; DNA: TGTGCCAGCAGTTCCCAGGGTGAGACGTATGGCTACACCTTC
size: .; D: TRBD2; J: TRBJ2-1; V: TRBV5-1; CDR3: CASSLEGTRTIDEQFF; DNA: TGCGCCAGCAGCTTGGAGGGGACTAGGACAATCGATGAGCAGTTCTTC
size: .; D: .; J: TRBJ2-7; V: TRBV7-2; CDR3: CASSLSGWAEQYF; DNA: TGTGCCAGCAGCTTATCTGGATGGGCAGAGCAGTACTTC
size: .; D: TRBD1; J: TRBJ1-2; V: TRBV9; CDR3: CASSVVLPQGSHGYTF; DNA: TGTGCCAGCAGCGTCGTCTTACCACAGGGGAGCCATGGCTACACCTTC
size: few; D: .; J: TRBJ1-2; V: TRBV4-1; CDR3: CASSQALGGRVDGYTF; DNA: TGCGCCAGCAGCCAAGCATTAGGTGGCAGGGTAGATGGCTACACCTTC
size: .; D: .; J: TRBJ2-1; V: TRBV28; CDR3: CASGRNEQFF; DNA: TGTGCCAGCGGCCGAAATGAGCAGTTCTTC
size: .; D: .; J: TRBJ2-7; V: TRBV6-5; CDR3: CASSYRGGEQYF; DNA: TGTGCCAGCAGTTACAGGGGGGGCGAGCAGTACTTC